This TCR beta chain stems from a study of blood T cell repertoires in COVID-19. Study as a whole: Some COVID-19 samples were acute and others convalescent; all came from the United States, Italy and Spain. PBMCs, B-cell-depleted T cells, or T cells provided the cDNA or gDNA that made up the material.

In the original analysis: Amplifying reference gene primers gave estimates of nucleated cell counts. TCRdb keeps only in-frame clones here, not all; method: immunoSEQ multiplex PCR. From that table come the V and J calls and clone size; the DNA was used to work out D and trimming. This table holds 60,000 to 75,000 clones, approximately 90% found once. The CDR3 runs 16 residues. Germline V CDR1 and CDR2: SGHTA, FQGNSA. Losses at the gene ends were 5 bases for V and 5 bases for J; bases not matched to a gene: 10. The chain combines TRBV7-2 with TRBJ2-5; 11 bases are a match to TRBD2. The TCR was taken from a human donor in a cohort sampled during active COVID-19. The specimen sequenced was peripheral blood. CDR3 DNA sequence: TGTGCCAGCAGCCCACTAGCGGGAGCTTCCCGGGAGACCCAGTACTTC. Translation: CASSPLAGASRETQYF. Full variable domain (rest looked up from reference TRBV7-2 and TRBJ2-5): GAGVSQSPSNKVTEKGKDVELRCDPISGHTALYWYRQSLGQGLEFLIYFQGNSAPDKSGLPSDRFSAERTGGSVSTLTIQRTQQEDSAVYLCASSPLAGASRETQYFGPGTRLLVL.